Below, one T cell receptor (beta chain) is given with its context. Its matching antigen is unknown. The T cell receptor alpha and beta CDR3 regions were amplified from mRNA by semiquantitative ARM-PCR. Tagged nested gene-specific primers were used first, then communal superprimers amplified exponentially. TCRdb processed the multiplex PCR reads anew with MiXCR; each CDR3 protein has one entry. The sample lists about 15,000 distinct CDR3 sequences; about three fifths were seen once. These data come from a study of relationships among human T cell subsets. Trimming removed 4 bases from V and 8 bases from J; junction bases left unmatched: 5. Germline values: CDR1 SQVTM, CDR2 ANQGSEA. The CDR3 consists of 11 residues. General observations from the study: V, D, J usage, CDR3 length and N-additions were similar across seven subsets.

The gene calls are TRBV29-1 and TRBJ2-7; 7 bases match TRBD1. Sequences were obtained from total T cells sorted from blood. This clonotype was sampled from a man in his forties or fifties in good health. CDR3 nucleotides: TGCAGCGTTGCCGGGACAGACAAGCAGTACTTC. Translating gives CSVAGTDKQYF.